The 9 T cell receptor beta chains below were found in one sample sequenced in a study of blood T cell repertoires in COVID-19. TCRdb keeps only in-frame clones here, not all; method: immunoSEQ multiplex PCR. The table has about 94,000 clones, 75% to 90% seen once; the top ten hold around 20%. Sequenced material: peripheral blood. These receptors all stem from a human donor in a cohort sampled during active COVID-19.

This CDR3 is CASSLVLSGNTIYF. As DNA, the CDR3 is TGTGCCAGCAGCTTGGTTCTCTCTGGAAACACCATATATTTT. The chain is built from TRBV5-6 and TRBJ1-3; D is undetermined. Trimming took 0 bases from V and 0 from J, leaving 4 bases between them. The CDR3 has 14 amino acids. CDR1 and CDR2 (germline): SGHDT, YYEEEE.

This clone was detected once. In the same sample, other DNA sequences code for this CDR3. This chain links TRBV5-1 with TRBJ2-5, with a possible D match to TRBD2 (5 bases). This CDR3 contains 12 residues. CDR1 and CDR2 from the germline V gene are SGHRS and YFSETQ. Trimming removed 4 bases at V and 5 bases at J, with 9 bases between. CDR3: CASSPGGETQYF. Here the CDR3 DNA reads TGCGCCAGCAGCCCGGGCGGGGAGACCCAGTACTTC.

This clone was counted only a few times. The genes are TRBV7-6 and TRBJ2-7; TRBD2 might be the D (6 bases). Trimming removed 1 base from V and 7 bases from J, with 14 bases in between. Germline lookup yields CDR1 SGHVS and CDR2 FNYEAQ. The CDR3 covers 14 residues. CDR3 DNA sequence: TGTGCCAGCAGCTTAGAGGCGGGTGGAGGGGAGCAGTACTTC. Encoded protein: CASSLEAGGGEQYF.

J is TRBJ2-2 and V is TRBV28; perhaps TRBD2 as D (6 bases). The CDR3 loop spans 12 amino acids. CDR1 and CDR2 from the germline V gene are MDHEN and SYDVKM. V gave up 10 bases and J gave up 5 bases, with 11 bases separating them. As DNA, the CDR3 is TGTGCCACTGGGAGGTATACCGGGGAGCTGTTTTTT. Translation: CATGRYTGELFF.

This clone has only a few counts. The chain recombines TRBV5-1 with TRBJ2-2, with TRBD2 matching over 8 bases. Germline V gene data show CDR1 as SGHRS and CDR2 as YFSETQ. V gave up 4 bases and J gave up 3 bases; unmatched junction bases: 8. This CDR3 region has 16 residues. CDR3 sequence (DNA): TGCGCCAGCAGCGCAGGGACTAGTACGGACACCGGGGAGCTGTTTTTT. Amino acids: CASSAGTSTDTGELFF.

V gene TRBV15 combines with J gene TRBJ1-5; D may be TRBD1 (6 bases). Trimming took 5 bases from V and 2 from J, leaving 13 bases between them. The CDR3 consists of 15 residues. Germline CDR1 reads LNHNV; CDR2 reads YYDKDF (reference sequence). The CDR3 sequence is CATSVDPGGNQPQHF. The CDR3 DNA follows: TGTGCCACCAGCGTAGACCCAGGGGGCAATCAGCCCCAGCATTTT.

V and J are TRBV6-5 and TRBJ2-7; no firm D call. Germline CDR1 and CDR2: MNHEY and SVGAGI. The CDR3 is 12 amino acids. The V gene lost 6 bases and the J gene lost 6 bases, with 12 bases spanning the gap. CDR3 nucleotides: TGTGCCAGCAGCTTTCCAAACGGCGAGCAGTACTTC. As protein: CASSFPNGEQYF.

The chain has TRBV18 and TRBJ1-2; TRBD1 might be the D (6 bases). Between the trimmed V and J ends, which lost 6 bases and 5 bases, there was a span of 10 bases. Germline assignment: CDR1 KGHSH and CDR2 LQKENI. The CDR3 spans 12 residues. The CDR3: CASSEDSYGYTF. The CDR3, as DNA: TGTGCCAGCTCCGAGGACAGTTATGGCTACACCTTC.

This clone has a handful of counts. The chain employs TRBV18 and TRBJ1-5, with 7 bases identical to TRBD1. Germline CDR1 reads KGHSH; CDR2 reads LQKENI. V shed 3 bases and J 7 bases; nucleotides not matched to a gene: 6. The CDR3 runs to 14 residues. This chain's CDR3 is CASSPSRGKQPQHF. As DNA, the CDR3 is TGTGCCAGCTCACCTAGCAGGGGGAAACAGCCCCAGCATTTT.